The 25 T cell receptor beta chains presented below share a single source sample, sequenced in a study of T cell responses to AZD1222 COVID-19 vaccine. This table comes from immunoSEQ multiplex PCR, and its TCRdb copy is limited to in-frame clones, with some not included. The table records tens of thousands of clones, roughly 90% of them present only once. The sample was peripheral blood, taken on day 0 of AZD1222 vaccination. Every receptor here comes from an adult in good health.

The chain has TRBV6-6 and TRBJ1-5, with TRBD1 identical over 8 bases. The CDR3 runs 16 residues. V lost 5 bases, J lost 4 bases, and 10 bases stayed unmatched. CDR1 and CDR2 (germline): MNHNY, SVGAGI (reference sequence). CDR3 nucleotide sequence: TGTGCCAGCAGTCGATCCGGGACAGGTCGAAATCAGCCCCAGCATTTT. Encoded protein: CASSRSGTGRNQPQHF.

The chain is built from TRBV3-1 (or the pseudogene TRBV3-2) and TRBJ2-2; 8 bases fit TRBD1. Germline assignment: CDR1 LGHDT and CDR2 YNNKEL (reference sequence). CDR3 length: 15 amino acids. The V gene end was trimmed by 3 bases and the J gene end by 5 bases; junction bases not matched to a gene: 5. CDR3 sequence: CASSQVRGLTGELFF. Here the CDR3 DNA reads TGTGCCAGCAGCCAGGTCAGGGGGCTTACCGGGGAGCTGTTTTTT.

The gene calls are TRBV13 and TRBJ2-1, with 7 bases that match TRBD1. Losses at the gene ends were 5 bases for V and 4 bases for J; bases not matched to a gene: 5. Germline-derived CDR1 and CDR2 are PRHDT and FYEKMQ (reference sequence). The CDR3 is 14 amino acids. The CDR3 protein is CASSPEGAYNEQFF. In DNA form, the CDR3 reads TGTGCCAGCAGCCCCGAGGGGGCTTACAATGAGCAGTTCTTC.

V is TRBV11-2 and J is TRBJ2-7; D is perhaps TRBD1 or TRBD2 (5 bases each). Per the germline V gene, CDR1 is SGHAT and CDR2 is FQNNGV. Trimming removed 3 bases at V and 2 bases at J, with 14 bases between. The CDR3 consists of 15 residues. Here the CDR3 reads CASSFGTGLTYEQYF. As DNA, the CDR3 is TGTGCCAGCAGCTTCGGGACGGGATTGACCTACGAGCAGTACTTC.

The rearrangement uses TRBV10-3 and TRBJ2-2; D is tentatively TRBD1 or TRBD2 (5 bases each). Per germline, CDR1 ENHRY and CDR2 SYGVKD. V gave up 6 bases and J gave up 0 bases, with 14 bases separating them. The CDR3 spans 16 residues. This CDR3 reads CAIREKGPSNTGELFF. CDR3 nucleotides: TGTGCCATCAGAGAAAAGGGACCGTCGAACACCGGGGAGCTGTTTTTT.

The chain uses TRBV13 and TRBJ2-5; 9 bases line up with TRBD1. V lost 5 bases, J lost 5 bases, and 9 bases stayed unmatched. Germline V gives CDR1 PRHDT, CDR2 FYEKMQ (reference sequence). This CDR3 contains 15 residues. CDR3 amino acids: CASSPAGQGKETQYF. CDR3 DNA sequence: TGTGCCAGCAGCCCCGCGGGACAGGGTAAGGAGACCCAGTACTTC. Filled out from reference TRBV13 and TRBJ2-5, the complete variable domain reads AAGVIQSPRHLIKEKRETATLKCYPIPRHDTVYWYQQGPGQDPQFLISFYEKMQSDKGSIPDRFSAQQFSDYHSELNMSSLELGDSALYFCASSPAGQGKETQYFGPGTRLLVL.

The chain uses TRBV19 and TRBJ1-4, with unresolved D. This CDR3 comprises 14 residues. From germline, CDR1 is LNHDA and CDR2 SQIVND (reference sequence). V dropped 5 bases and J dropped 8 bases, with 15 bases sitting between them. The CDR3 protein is CASSEDGSGEKLFF. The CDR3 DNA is TGTGCCAGTAGTGAGGACGGTTCGGGGGAAAAACTGTTTTTT. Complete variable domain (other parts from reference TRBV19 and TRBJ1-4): DGGITQSPKYLFRKEGQNVTLSCEQNLNHDAMYWYRQDPGQGLRLIYYSQIVNDFQKGDIAEGYSVSREKKESFPLTVTSAQKNPTAFYLCASSEDGSGEKLFFGSGTQLSVL.

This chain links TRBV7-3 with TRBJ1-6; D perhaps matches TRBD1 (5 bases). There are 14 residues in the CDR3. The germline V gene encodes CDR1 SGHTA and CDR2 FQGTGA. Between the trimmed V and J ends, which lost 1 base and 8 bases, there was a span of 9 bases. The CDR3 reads CASSLRGVDSPLHF. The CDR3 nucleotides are TGTGCCAGCAGCTTAAGAGGGGTTGATTCACCCCTCCACTTT.

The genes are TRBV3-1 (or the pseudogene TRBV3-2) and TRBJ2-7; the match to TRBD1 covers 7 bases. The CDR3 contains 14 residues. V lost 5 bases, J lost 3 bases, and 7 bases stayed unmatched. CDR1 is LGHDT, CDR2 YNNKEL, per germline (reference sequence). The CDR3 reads CASSTRTGNYEQYF. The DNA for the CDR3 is TGTGCCAGCAGCACCCGGACAGGAAACTACGAGCAGTACTTC.

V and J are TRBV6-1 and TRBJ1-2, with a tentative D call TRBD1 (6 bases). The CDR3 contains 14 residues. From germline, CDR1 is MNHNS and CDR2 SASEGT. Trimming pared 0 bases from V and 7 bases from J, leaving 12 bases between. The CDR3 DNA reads TGTGCCAGCAGTGAAGCGCGGGGAGGGGGTGGCTACACCTTC. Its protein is CASSEARGGGGYTF.

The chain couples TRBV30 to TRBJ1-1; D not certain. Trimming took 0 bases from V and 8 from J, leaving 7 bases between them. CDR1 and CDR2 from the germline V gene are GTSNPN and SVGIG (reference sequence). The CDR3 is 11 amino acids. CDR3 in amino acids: CAWSVQIEAFF. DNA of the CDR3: TGTGCCTGGAGTGTACAGATAGAAGCTTTCTTT.

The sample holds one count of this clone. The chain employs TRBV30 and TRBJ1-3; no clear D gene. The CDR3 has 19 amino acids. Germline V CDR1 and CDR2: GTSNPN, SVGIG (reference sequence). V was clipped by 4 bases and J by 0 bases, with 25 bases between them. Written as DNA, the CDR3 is TGTGCCTGGACCGATCATAGGGTTTTCGGCATCAGCTCTGGAAACACCATATATTTT. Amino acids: CAWTDHRVFGISSGNTIYF. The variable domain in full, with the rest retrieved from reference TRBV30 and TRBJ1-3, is SQTIHQWPATLVQPVGSPLSLECTVEGTSNPNLYWYRQAAGRGLQLLFYSVGIGQISSEVPQNLSASRPQDRQFILSSKKLLLSDSGFYLCAWTDHRVFGISSGNTIYFGEGSWLTVV.

The CDR3 region has the DNA TGCAGCGTTGGGACAGGGAACACTGAAGCTTTCTTT. This sequence encodes CSVGTGNTEAFF. This chain connects TRBV29-1 to TRBJ1-1; 7 bases fit TRBD1. Germline lookup yields CDR1 SQVTM and CDR2 ANQGSEA. Losses at the gene ends were 4 bases for V and 1 base for J; bases not matched to a gene: 0. CDR3 size: 12 residues.

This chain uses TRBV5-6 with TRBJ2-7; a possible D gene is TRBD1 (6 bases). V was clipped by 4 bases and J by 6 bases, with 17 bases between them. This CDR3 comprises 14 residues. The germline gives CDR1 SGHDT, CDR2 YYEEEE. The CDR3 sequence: CASSPITGTREQYF. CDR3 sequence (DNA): TGTGCCAGCAGCCCGATCACAGGGACCCGCGAGCAGTACTTC.

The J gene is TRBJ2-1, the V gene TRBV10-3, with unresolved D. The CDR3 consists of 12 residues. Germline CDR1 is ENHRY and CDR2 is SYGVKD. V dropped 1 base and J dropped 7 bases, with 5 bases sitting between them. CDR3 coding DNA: TGTGCCATCAGTGAGTGGGGAAATGAGCAGTTCTTC. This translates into CAISEWGNEQFF.

CDR3 in amino acids: CASSLKSLRDTEAFF. The CDR3 bases are TGTGCCAGCAGCTTGAAATCACTCCGGGACACTGAAGCTTTCTTT. The chain links TRBV5-4 to TRBJ1-1; D is undetermined. The CDR3 totals 15 residues. V was cut by 1 base and J by 3 bases, with 13 bases left in between. Germline loops: CDR1 SGHNT, CDR2 YYREEE (reference sequence).

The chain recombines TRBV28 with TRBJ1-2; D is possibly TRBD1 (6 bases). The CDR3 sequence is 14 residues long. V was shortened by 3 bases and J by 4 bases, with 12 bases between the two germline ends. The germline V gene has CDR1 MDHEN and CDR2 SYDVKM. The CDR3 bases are TGTGCCAGCAGTTTTTTAGGGGGAAGCTATGGCTACACCTTC. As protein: CASSFLGGSYGYTF.

The CDR3 here is CSLGDRGYNEQFF. In DNA, the CDR3 is TGCAGCTTAGGGGACAGGGGTTACAATGAGCAGTTCTTC. The chain uses TRBV29-1 and TRBJ2-1; 10 positions agree with TRBD1. This CDR3 is built from 13 residues. The germline V gene has CDR1 SQVTM and CDR2 ANQGSEA. V trimming: 8 bases; J trimming: 4 bases; junction bases outside the gene matches: 5.

The CDR3 loop reads CASSQRGPAGETQYF. The DNA for the CDR3 is TGTGCCAGCAGCCAGAGGGGGCCGGCCGGAGAGACCCAGTACTTC. The V call is TRBV4-2, the J call TRBJ2-5; 7 nucleotides match TRBD1. CDR3 size: 15 residues. Germline loops: CDR1 LGHNA, CDR2 YNFKEQ. Trimming at V came to 3 bases and at J to 4 bases, leaving 8 bases not matched to a gene.

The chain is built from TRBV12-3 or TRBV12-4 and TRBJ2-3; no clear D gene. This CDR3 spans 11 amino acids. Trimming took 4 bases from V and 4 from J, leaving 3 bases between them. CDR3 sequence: CASSSPDTQYF. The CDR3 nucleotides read TGTGCCAGCAGTTCGCCAGATACGCAGTATTTT.

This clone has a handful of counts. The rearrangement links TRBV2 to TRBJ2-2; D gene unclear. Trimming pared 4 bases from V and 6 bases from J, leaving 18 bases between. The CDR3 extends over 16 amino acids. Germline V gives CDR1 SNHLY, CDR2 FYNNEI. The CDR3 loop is CASSVVAIGLAGELFF. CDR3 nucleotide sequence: TGTGCCAGCAGTGTGGTTGCAATTGGGTTGGCCGGGGAGCTGTTTTTT.

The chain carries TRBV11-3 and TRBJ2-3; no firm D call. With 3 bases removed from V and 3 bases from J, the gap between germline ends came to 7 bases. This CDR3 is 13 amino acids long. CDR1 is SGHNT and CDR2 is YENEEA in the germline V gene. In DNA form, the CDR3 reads TGTGCCAGCAGCTTGTTAGAGACAGATACGCAGTATTTT. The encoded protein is CASSLLETDTQYF.

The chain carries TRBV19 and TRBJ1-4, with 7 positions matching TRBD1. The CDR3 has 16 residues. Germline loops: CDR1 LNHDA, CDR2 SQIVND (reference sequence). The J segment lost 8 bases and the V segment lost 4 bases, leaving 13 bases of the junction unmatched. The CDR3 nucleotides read TGTGCCAGTAGTACCGACCCCCCCGGGACAGTCGAAAAACTGTTTTTT. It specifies CASSTDPPGTVEKLFF.

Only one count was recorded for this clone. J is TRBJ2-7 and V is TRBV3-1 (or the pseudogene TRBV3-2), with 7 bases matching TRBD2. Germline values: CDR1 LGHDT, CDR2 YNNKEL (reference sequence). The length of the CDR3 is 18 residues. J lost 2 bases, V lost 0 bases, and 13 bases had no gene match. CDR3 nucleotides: TGTGCCAGCAGCCAAGAAGGGGCATGGCGGGAGATAACCTACGAGCAGTACTTC. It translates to CASSQEGAWREITYEQYF.

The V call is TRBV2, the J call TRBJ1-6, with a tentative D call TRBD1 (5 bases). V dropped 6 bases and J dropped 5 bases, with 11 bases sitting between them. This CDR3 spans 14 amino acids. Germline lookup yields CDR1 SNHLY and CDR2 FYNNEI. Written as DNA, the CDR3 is TGTGCCAGCAGGCCGGGACGAAATAATTCACCCCTCCACTTT. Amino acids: CASRPGRNNSPLHF. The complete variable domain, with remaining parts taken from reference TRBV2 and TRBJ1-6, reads EPEVTQTPSHQVTQMGQEVILRCVPISNHLYFYWYRQILGQKVEFLVSFYNNEISEKSEIFDDQFSVERPDGSNFTLKIRSTKLEDSAMYFCASRPGRNNSPLHFGNGTRLTVT.